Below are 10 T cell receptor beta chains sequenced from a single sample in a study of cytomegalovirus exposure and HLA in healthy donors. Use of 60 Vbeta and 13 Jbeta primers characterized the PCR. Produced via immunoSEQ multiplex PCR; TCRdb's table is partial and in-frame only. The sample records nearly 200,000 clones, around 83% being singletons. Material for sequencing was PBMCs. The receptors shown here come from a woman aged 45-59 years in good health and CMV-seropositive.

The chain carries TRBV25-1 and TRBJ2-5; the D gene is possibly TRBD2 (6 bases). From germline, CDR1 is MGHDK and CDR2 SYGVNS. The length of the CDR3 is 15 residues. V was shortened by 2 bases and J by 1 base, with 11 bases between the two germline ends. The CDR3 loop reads CASSEGGRTQETQYF. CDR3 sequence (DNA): TGTGCCAGCAGTGAAGGAGGGCGGACCCAAGAGACCCAGTACTTC.

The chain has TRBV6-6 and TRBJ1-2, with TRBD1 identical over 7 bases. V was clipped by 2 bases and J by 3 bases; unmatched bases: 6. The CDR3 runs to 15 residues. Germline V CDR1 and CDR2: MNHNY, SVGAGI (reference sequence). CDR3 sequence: CASSYPADRYYGYTF. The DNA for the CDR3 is TGTGCCAGCAGTTACCCTGCGGACAGGTACTATGGCTACACCTTC.

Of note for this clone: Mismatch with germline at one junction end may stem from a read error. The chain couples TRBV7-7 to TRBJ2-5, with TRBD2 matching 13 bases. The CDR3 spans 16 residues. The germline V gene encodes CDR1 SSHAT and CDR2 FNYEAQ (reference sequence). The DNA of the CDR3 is TGTGCTAGCAGCCCGGGACTAGCGGGGTTTTTGGAGACCCAGTACTTC. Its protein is CASSPGLAGFLETQYF. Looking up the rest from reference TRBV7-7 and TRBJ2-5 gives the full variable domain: GAGVSQSPRYKVTKRGQDVTLRCDPISSHATLYWYQQALGQGPEFLTYFNYEAQPDKSGLPSDRFSAERPEGSISTLTIQRTEQRDSAMYRCASSPGLAGFLETQYFGPGTRLLVL.

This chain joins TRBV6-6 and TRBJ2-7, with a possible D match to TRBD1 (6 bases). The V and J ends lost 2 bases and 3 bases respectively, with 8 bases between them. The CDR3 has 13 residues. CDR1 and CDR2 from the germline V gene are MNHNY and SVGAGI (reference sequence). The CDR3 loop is CASSYGQNYEQYF. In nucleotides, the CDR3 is TGTGCCAGCAGTTACGGACAGAACTACGAGCAGTACTTC.

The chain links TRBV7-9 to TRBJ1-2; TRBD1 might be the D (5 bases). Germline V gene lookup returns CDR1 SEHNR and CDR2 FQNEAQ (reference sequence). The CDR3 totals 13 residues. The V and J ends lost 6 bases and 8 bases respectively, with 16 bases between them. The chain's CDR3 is CASRSRREGGYTF. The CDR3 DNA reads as TGTGCCAGCAGATCCAGGCGGGAGGGGGGCTACACCTTC.

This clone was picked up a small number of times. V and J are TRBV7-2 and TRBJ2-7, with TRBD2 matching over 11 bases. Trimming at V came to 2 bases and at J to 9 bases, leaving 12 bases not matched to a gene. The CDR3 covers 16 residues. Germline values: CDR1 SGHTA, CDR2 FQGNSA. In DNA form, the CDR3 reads TGTGCCAGCAGCTTATCGATCCTAGCGGGAGGTCTTGGGCAGTACTTC. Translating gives CASSLSILAGGLGQYF.

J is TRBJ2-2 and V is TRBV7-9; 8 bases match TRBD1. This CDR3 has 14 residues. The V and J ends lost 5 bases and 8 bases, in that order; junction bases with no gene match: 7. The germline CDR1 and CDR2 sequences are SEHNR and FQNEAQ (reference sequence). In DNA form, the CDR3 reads TGTGCCAGCAGCGCCAACAGGGGGTCGGGGGAGCTGTTTTTT. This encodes CASSANRGSGELFF.

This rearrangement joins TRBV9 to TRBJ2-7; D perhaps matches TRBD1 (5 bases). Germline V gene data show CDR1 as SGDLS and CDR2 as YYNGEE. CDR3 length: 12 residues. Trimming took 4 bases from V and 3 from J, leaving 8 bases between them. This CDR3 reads CASSSQGYEQYF. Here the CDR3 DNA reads TGTGCCAGCAGCTCTCAGGGCTACGAGCAGTACTTC.

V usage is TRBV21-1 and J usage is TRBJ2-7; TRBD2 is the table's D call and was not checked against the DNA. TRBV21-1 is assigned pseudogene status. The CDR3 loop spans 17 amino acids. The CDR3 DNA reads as TGTGCCAGCAACGAGGGACTAGCGGATACGCGCTCCTACGAGCAGTACTTC. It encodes CASNEGLADTRSYEQYF.

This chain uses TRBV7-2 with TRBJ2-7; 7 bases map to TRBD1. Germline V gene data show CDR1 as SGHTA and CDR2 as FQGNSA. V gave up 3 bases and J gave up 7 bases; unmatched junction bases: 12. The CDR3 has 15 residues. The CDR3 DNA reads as TGTGCCAGCAGCTTTTATGGGCAGGGGGTGGGGGAGCAGTACTTC. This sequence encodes CASSFYGQGVGEQYF. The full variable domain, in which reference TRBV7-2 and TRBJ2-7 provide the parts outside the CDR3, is GAGVSQSPSNKVTEKGKDVELRCDPISGHTALYWYRQSLGQGLEFLIYFQGNSAPDKSGLPSDRFSAERTGGSVSTLTIQRTQQEDSAVYLCASSFYGQGVGEQYFGPGTRLTVT.